This passage covers 26 T cell receptor beta chains from one sample sequenced in a study of T cells in Graves' hyperthyroidism and ophthalmopathy (dated by TCRdb to between 2019 and 2020). The receptor library was made with multiplex PCR. TCRdb shows the sequencer as Illumina HiSeq 2000. TCR beta CDR3 regions were amplified from RNA transcripts. The TCR CDR3 was subjected to a first round of RT-PCR using the HTBI primer set and the Qiagen OneStep RT-PCR kit. TCRdb reprocessed the public reads (quality trimming at Q25 with fastp, clone calling with MiXCR) and kept in-frame beta chains. Every CDR3 protein is listed once, alongside the most common genes and DNA of its rows. The sample table lists 500,000 to 700,000 distinct CDR3 sequences, roughly a sixth of them with a count of one. The ten largest clones add up to 15% to 20% of the sample. Sample: blood. These receptors all stem from a woman between 18 and 29 years old with Graves' hyperthyroidism.

The chain employs TRBV30 and TRBJ2-7, with TRBD2 matching 10 bases. J gave up 4 bases and V 0 bases, and 9 bases lay outside the gene matches. Looked up from germline, CDR1 is GTSNPN and CDR2 is SVGIG (reference sequence). This CDR3 is built from 16 residues. CDR3 nucleotide sequence: TGTGCCTGGAGTGTAGGTAGCGGGAGGACTGGGTACGAGCAGTACTTC. Translation gives CAWSVGSGRTGYEQYF. The full variable domain, its missing parts supplied by reference TRBV30 and TRBJ2-7, is SQTIHQWPATLVQPVGSPLSLECTVEGTSNPNLYWYRQAAGRGLQLLFYSVGIGQISSEVPQNLSASRPQDRQFILSSKKLLLSDSGFYLCAWSVGSGRTGYEQYFGPGTRLTVT.

At least ten counts were recorded for this clonotype. In DNA, the CDR3 is TGTGCCAGCAGCAATCCCTACCGGGACAGGGCCTACGAGCAGTACTTC. This sequence encodes CASSNPYRDRAYEQYF. The rearrangement links TRBV7-8 to TRBJ2-7; 9 positions agree with TRBD1. V was clipped by 5 bases and J by 2 bases; unmatched bases: 10. From germline, CDR1 is SGHVS and CDR2 FQNEAQ. The CDR3 extends over 16 amino acids.

The chain carries TRBV6-1 and TRBJ2-1, with D possibly TRBD2 on 6 matching bases. CDR3 length: 12 residues. The germline V gene encodes CDR1 MNHNS and CDR2 SASEGT. Trimming cost V 5 bases and J 9 bases, with 11 bases left between them. DNA of the CDR3: TGTGCCAGCAGTACTAGGAGGGGTGAGCAGTTCTTC. This gives the protein CASSTRRGEQFF.

This clonotype was recorded many times. V gene TRBV3-1 combines with J gene TRBJ1-5; D not certain. Looked up from germline, CDR1 is LGHDT and CDR2 is YNNKEL (reference sequence). Trimming removed 0 bases at V and 5 bases at J, with 5 bases between. This CDR3 has 13 amino acids. The CDR3 region is CASSQDRDQPQHF. The CDR3 region has the DNA TGTGCCAGCAGCCAAGACAGAGATCAGCCCCAGCATTTT.

The chain recombines TRBV5-1 with TRBJ2-4; 8 bases align to TRBD1. The V gene end was trimmed by 0 bases and the J gene end by 7 bases; junction bases not matched to a gene: 6. CDR3 length: 15 residues. In germline, CDR1 is SGHRS, CDR2 YFSETQ. The CDR3 reads CASSLETGAWNIQYF. Written as DNA, the CDR3 is TGCGCCAGCAGCTTGGAGACAGGGGCTTGGAACATTCAGTACTTC.

This clonotype has only a few counts. One base away lies a much larger clone, so this may be a sequencing read error. The chain employs TRBV11-2 and TRBJ1-1; a weak D match, TRBD1 (5 bases). CDR3 length: 14 amino acids. Germline V gives CDR1 SGHAT, CDR2 FQNNGV. The CDR3 loop reads CASNLGGGWTEASF. CDR3 in DNA: TGTGCCAGCAACCTGGGGGGGGGTTGGACTGAAGCTTCCTTT.

The chain couples TRBV12-3 or TRBV12-4 to TRBJ2-1; D gene uncertain. This CDR3 comprises 14 residues. The V gene lost 3 bases and the J gene lost 7 bases, with 13 bases spanning the gap. The CDR3: CASSFFVGPNEQFF. The CDR3 coding sequence is TGTGCCAGCAGTTTCTTCGTAGGGCCTAATGAGCAGTTCTTC.

This clonotype was seen many times. This rearrangement joins TRBV24-1 to TRBJ2-3; 13 bases are shared with TRBD2. CDR3 size: 19 residues. V trimming: 3 bases; J trimming: 0 bases; junction bases outside the gene matches: 8. The germline V gene encodes CDR1 KGHDR and CDR2 SFDVKD. The CDR3 here is CATSDPRLAGGSSTDTQYF. In DNA, the CDR3 is TGTGCCACCAGTGATCCCAGACTAGCGGGGGGTTCGAGCACAGATACGCAGTATTTT.

This clonotype was observed at least ten times. The V gene is TRBV3-1, the J gene TRBJ2-3, with a tentative D call TRBD1 (6 bases). The germline CDR1 and CDR2 sequences are LGHDT and YNNKEL (reference sequence). Trimming pared 0 bases from V and 4 bases from J, leaving 8 bases between. CDR3 size: 14 residues. CDR3 DNA sequence: TGTGCCAGCAGCCAAGATAAGGGGGCAGATACGCAGTATTTT. Encoded protein: CASSQDKGADTQYF.

This clonotype was detected a few times. The CDR3 loop is CASSVATGDYGYTF. The DNA for the CDR3 is TGTGCCAGCAGCGTAGCTACAGGGGACTATGGCTACACCTTC. The chain combines TRBV9 with TRBJ1-2, with TRBD1 identical over 7 bases. The V gene's germline CDR1 is SGDLS and CDR2 YYNGEE. The CDR3 contains 14 residues. J lost 3 bases, V lost 0 bases, and 2 bases had no gene match.

On this clonotype itself: One end of the junction fails to match germline, which may point to a read error. The chain has TRBV20-1 and TRBJ1-2; TRBD1 might be the D (5 bases). This CDR3 region has 13 residues. Germline values: CDR1 DFQATT, CDR2 SNEGSKA (reference sequence). CDR3 DNA sequence: TGCAGTGCTAGCAGGGACGGTCTCTATGGCTTCACCTTC. This translates into CSASRDGLYGFTF.

This clonotype occurred many times. The rearrangement joins TRBV11-2 to TRBJ1-1; D is uncertain. Trimming cost V 1 base and J 6 bases, with 6 bases left between them. Germline CDR1 is SGHAT and CDR2 is FQNNGV. The CDR3 is 12 amino acids. The DNA for the CDR3 is TGTGCCAGCAGCTTAGTGCCGGCTGAAGCTTTCTTT. It is translated as CASSLVPAEAFF.

The J gene is TRBJ2-7, the V gene TRBV19, with 9 bases matching TRBD1. Germline CDR1 reads LNHDA; CDR2 reads SQIVND (reference sequence). CDR3 length: 14 amino acids. V trimming: 6 bases; J trimming: 6 bases; junction bases outside the gene matches: 9. CDR3 DNA sequence: TGTGCCAGTAGAACCGGGACAGGGTCATCCGAGCAGTACTTC. Translation: CASRTGTGSSEQYF.

This clonotype was counted at least ten times. The chain carries TRBV19 and TRBJ2-3; 7 nucleotides agree with TRBD1. The CDR3 has 17 residues. In germline, CDR1 is LNHDA, CDR2 SQIVND (reference sequence). Trimming cost V 5 bases and J 2 bases; bases outside gene matches: 13. CDR3 sequence (DNA): TGTGCCAGTAGTCTCTCTAAAGGACAGGTTTACACAGATACGCAGTATTTT. Protein product: CASSLSKGQVYTDTQYF. The full variable domain, rest sourced from reference TRBV19 and TRBJ2-3, is DGGITQSPKYLFRKEGQNVTLSCEQNLNHDAMYWYRQDPGQGLRLIYYSQIVNDFQKGDIAEGYSVSREKKESFPLTVTSAQKNPTAFYLCASSLSKGQVYTDTQYFGPGTRLTVL.

The chain uses TRBV9 and TRBJ2-7; D gene ambiguous. This CDR3 region has 13 residues. CDR1 is SGDLS, CDR2 YYNGEE, per germline. The V gene lost 2 bases and the J gene lost 6 bases, with 12 bases spanning the gap. CDR3 amino acids: CASSVTMWREQYF. CDR3 nucleotide sequence: TGTGCCAGCAGCGTCACTATGTGGCGCGAGCAGTACTTC. The entire variable domain, with the rest obtained from reference TRBV9 and TRBJ2-7, is as follows: DSGVTQTPKHLITATGQRVTLRCSPRSGDLSVYWYQQSLDQGLQFLIQYYNGEERAKGNILERFSAQQFPDLHSELNLSSLELGDSALYFCASSVTMWREQYFGPGTRLTVT.

This clonotype was counted at least ten times. V usage is TRBV12-3 or TRBV12-4 and J usage is TRBJ1-1, with D perhaps TRBD1 (6 bases). The CDR3 consists of 11 residues. V dropped 4 bases and J dropped 9 bases, with 9 bases sitting between them. CDR3 in amino acids: CASSYRAKAFF. As DNA, the CDR3 is TGTGCCAGCAGTTACAGGGCGAAAGCTTTCTTT.

The sample holds a few counts of this clonotype. The chain has TRBV5-1 and TRBJ1-1, with 7 bases matching TRBD1. Trimming cost V 3 bases and J 5 bases; bases outside gene matches: 13. The CDR3 consists of 16 residues. The V gene's germline CDR1 is SGHRS and CDR2 YFSETQ. The CDR3 bases are TGCGCCAGCAGCTGGGACAGCGGGGTGGTGACGACTGAAGCTTTCTTT. This codes for CASSWDSGVVTTEAFF.

This clonotype ranks as medium-sized. This rearrangement joins TRBV20-1 to TRBJ2-5; possible D gene TRBD1, 5 bases. The CDR3 totals 14 residues. Germline V gene sequence: CDR1 DFQATT, CDR2 SNEGSKA (reference sequence). The V gene lost 2 bases and the J gene lost 4 bases, with 14 bases spanning the gap. The CDR3 nucleotides are TGCAGTGCTAGAACAGGAGTGGAGAGAGAGACCCAGTACTTC. It yields the protein CSARTGVERETQYF.

This clonotype appeared a single time. A much larger clone differs from this one at a single base, so this may be a read error. The CDR3 end shows no conserved phenylalanine or tryptophan, and so a read error is likely. This chain connects TRBV28 to TRBJ1-5, with D possibly matching TRBD1 (5 bases). Germline values: CDR1 MDHEN, CDR2 SYDVKM. The V end was cut by 6 bases, the J end by 4 bases, with 16 bases between. This CDR3 is built from 15 residues. CDR3 bases: TGTGCCAGCAGGCCCCCCACACAGGTAAATCAGCCCCAGCATCTT. Translating gives CASRPPTQVNQPQHL.

The sample holds a few counts of this clonotype. The chain is built from TRBV2 and TRBJ2-7; 8 nucleotides agree with TRBD1. CDR3 length: 14 amino acids. The trim removed 3 bases at V and 5 bases at J, leaving 6 bases unmatched. CDR1 is SNHLY, CDR2 FYNNEI, per germline. The CDR3 spells CASSERQGFHEQYF. CDR3 DNA sequence: TGTGCCAGCAGTGAGCGACAGGGGTTCCACGAGCAGTACTTC.

This clonotype was seen many times. The genes are TRBV20-1 and TRBJ2-1, with 11 positions matching TRBD2. J lost 2 bases, V lost 6 bases, and 6 bases had no gene match. The germline CDR1 and CDR2 sequences are DFQATT and SNEGSKA (reference sequence). CDR3 size: 15 residues. CDR3 DNA sequence: TGCAGTGCCGTTAGCGGGAGGGGCCCCTACAATGAGCAGTTCTTC. Amino acid sequence: CSAVSGRGPYNEQFF.

This clonotype was seen at least ten times. The genes are TRBV12-3 or TRBV12-4 and TRBJ2-7, with TRBD2 identical over 7 bases. The V gene end was trimmed by 6 bases and the J gene end by 2 bases; junction bases not matched to a gene: 7. The CDR3 loop spans 14 amino acids. CDR3 region: CASRASGVTYEQYF. The CDR3 nucleotides read TGTGCCAGCAGAGCGAGCGGGGTGACCTACGAGCAGTACTTC.

This clonotype was picked up a small number of times. The chain has TRBV14 and TRBJ2-5, with D hard to call. The CDR3 length is 15 residues. V was clipped by 1 base and J by 5 bases, with 14 bases between them. Germline V gives CDR1 SGHDN, CDR2 FVKESK. The CDR3 sequence: CASSQVWATRETQYF. In nucleotides, the CDR3 is TGTGCCAGCAGCCAAGTTTGGGCGACGAGGGAGACCCAGTACTTC. The full variable domain, rest sourced from reference TRBV14 and TRBJ2-5, is EAGVTQFPSHSVIEKGQTVTLRCDPISGHDNLYWYRRVMGKEIKFLLHFVKESKQDESGMPNNRFLAERTGGTYSTLKVQPAELEDSGVYFCASSQVWATRETQYFGPGTRLLVL.

The chain carries TRBV29-1 and TRBJ1-3; D is unresolved. CDR1 and CDR2 from the germline V gene are SQVTM and ANQGSEA. Trimming left V 6 bases short and J 4 bases short, with 7 bases between. The CDR3 is made up of 11 amino acids. The CDR3 spells CSVREGNTIYF. The DNA for the CDR3 is TGCAGCGTAAGGGAAGGAAACACCATATATTTT.

This clonotype was seen ten or more times. The chain carries TRBV7-2 and TRBJ2-4, with 7 bases that match TRBD1. Germline CDR1 and CDR2: SGHTA and FQGNSA. CDR3 length equals 18 residues. V gave up 3 bases and J gave up 3 bases; unmatched junction bases: 14. The CDR3 protein is CASSFQIVGGKGKNIQYF. The DNA for the CDR3 is TGTGCCAGCAGCTTTCAAATCGTAGGGGGCAAGGGCAAAAACATTCAGTACTTC.

In its sample, this clonotype was seen once. The chain carries TRBV6-2 or TRBV6-3 and TRBJ2-2; 9 nucleotides align to TRBD2. CDR1 is MNHEY, CDR2 SVGEGT, per germline. V was pared by 6 bases and J by 3 bases, with 8 bases of the junction left unmatched. CDR3 length equals 16 residues. The CDR3 reads CASSPLAGGYTGELFF. The CDR3 bases are TGTGCCAGCAGCCCGCTGGCGGGGGGGTACACCGGGGAGCTGTTTTTT.